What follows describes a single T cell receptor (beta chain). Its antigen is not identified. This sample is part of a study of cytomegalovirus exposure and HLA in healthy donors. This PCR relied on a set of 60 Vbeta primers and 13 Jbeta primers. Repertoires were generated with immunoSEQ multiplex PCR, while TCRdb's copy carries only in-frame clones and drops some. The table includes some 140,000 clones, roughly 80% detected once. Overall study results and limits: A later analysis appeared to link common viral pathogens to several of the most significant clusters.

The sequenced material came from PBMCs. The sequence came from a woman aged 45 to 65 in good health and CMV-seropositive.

The CDR3 DNA sequence: TGTGCCAGCTCACCCGGGACAGGGAATGATCAAGACGAGCAGTACTTC. Its translation is CASSPGTGNDQDEQYF. The rearrangement links TRBV18 to TRBJ2-7, with 9 bases aligning to TRBD1. The CDR3 is made up of 16 amino acids. Germline lookup yields CDR1 KGHSH and CDR2 LQKENI. The V segment lost 3 bases and the J segment 5 bases; nucleotides outside the gene matches: 11.